Below, 5 T cell receptor beta chains from the same sample are listed, as sequenced in a study of hypomethylating agent response in myelodysplastic syndrome. Using immunoSEQ multiplex PCR, the repertoire was profiled, and TCRdb retains in-frame clones only, with some absent. This sample has about 4,000 clones, with about 87% found just once. The starting material was bone marrow, obtained before or after starting hypomethylating agent treatment for myelodysplastic syndrome (not recorded which). These receptors originate from a human donor with myelodysplastic syndrome.

This clone was counted a single time. The V gene is TRBV9, the J gene TRBJ2-1; 7 bases are a match to TRBD2. The CDR3 covers 15 residues. Per germline, CDR1 SGDLS and CDR2 YYNGEE. With 3 bases clipped from V and 7 bases from J, the junction kept 10 bases outside the gene matches. The CDR3 bases are TGTGCCAGCAGCGGTAGCGGGTTAACGAGGAATGAGCAGTTCTTC. It codes for CASSGSGLTRNEQFF.

The chain recombines TRBV10-1 with TRBJ2-5; possible D gene TRBD1, 6 bases. Germline lookup yields CDR1 WNHNN and CDR2 SYGVQD (reference sequence). Between the trimmed V and J ends, which lost 3 bases and 5 bases, there was a span of 19 bases. This CDR3 has 16 residues. Here the CDR3 reads CASSENQGLVSETQYF. DNA for the CDR3: TGCGCCAGCAGTGAAAATCAGGGGCTTGTTTCGGAGACCCAGTACTTC.

This clone was seen once. V is TRBV6-5 and J is TRBJ1-1; D ambiguous. Germline CDR1 and CDR2: MNHEY and SVGAGI. The germline V and J ends were trimmed by 6 bases and 1 base, with 15 bases remaining between them. The CDR3 totals 15 residues. The CDR3 region is CASSLSGPGNTEAFF. The CDR3 DNA reads TGTGCCAGCAGCCTTAGCGGCCCTGGGAACACTGAAGCTTTCTTT.

The chain joins TRBV7-2 to TRBJ2-7; D is unclear. Germline V gene data show CDR1 as SGHTA and CDR2 as FQGNSA. The CDR3 consists of 12 residues. Between the trimmed V and J ends, which lost 5 bases and 0 bases, there was a span of 5 bases. CDR3 amino acids: CASSASSYEQYF. The CDR3 coding sequence is TGTGCCAGCAGCGCCAGCTCCTACGAGCAGTACTTC.

The chain joins TRBV9 to TRBJ2-7; 10 nucleotides line up with TRBD1. Trimming cost V 4 bases and J 9 bases; bases outside gene matches: 13. CDR1 is SGDLS and CDR2 is YYNGEE in the germline V gene. This CDR3 has 15 residues. The CDR3 sequence is CASSPRSDRGLWQYF. The CDR3 nucleotides are TGTGCCAGCAGCCCGCGATCGGACAGGGGGTTATGGCAGTACTTC.